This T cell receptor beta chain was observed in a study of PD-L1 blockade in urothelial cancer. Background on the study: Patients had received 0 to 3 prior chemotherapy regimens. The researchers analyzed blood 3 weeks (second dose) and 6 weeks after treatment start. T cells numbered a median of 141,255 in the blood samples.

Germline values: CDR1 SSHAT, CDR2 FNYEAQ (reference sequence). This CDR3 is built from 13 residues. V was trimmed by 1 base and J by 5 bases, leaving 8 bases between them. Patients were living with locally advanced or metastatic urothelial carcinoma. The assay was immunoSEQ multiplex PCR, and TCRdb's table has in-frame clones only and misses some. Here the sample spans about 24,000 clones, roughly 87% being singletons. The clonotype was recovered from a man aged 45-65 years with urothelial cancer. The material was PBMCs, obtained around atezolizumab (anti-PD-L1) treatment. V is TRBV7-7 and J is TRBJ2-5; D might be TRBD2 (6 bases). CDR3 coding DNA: TGTGCCAGCAGCTTAGGGGGGAGGGAGACCCAGTACTTC. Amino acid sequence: CASSLGGRETQYF. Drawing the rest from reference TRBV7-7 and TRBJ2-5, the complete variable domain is GAGVSQSPRYKVTKRGQDVTLRCDPISSHATLYWYQQALGQGPEFLTYFNYEAQPDKSGLPSDRFSAERPEGSISTLTIQRTEQRDSAMYRCASSLGGRETQYFGPGTRLLVL.